A selection of T cell receptor beta chains follows, all from one sample in a study of shared clonotypes between healthy human individuals. Clones were read by immunoSEQ multiplex PCR, and TCRdb kept only the in-frame ones, dropping some. The data contain about 2.4 million clones, 93% of them singletons. The specimen sequenced was naive CD4+ T cells from PBMCs. These TCRs come from a man aged 18 to 35 in good health. Some clones in this sample may be carry-over from other donors' samples. The CDR3 runs from the conserved cysteine through the conserved F or W. Each record gives: J gene, clone size, V gene, CDR3 protein. Rows give clone size only sometimes, using once, few, many, or a class for an expanded clone.

TRBJ2-2,.,TRBV15,CATSRMGLGVAGELFF
TRBJ2-7,once,TRBV2,CASVGLDEQYF
TRBJ2-2,.,TRBV30,CAWIPSGMLTGELFF
TRBJ2-3,.,TRBV9,CASSVGIANTDTQYF
TRBJ1-3,.,TRBV2,CASSDWTGAIGNTIYF
TRBJ1-1,.,TRBV6-5,CASRPYRVRTEAFF
TRBJ2-3,.,TRBV10-3,CATGGGNTDTQYF
TRBJ2-3,.,TRBV27,CASSLYGDFTDTQYF
TRBJ1-1,.,TRBV5-4,CASSPSSGRTEAFF
TRBJ2-5,.,TRBV5-1,CASSPRTSGGQETQYF
TRBJ1-4,.,TRBV9,CASSEDVREDEKLFF
TRBJ2-4,.,TRBV11-2,CASSSIIRGREAKNIQYF
TRBJ2-1,.,TRBV28,CASRTTSGGYNEQFF
TRBJ1-5,few,TRBV6-5,CASSTSNQPQHF
TRBJ2-4,.,TRBV19,CASTKTGGGGNIQYF
TRBJ1-5,once,TRBV7-2,CASSPDGGRGQPQHF
TRBJ2-2,once,TRBV18,CASSQNRANTGELFF
TRBJ2-2,.,TRBV15,CATSGAGELFF
TRBJ2-1,.,TRBV2,CASSRIDNEQFF
TRBJ1-2,.,TRBV7-2,CASSPVYFGGYTF
TRBJ1-1,.,TRBV14,CASRYYRGRVDTEAFF
TRBJ2-7,.,TRBV7-2,CASSLAPTIPYEQYF
TRBJ2-7,.,TRBV6-6,CASTPGQEFYEQYF
TRBJ2-7,few,TRBV11-2,CASSLVGVEQYF
TRBJ2-7,.,TRBV28,CASSLPGTGVYEQYF
TRBJ2-7,.,TRBV30,CAWSPDRDHEQYF
TRBJ2-7,.,TRBV21-1,CASSKAGRTYEQYF
TRBJ2-5,.,TRBV11-2,CASSLETGKETQYF
TRBJ1-4,.,TRBV19,CTSTAFNEKLFF
TRBJ2-1,.,TRBV9,CASLPEIGGGEQFF
TRBJ2-7,.,TRBV7-2,CASSFTQGTEQYF
TRBJ2-2,once,TRBV7-6,CASSLNWFSGSLTGELFF
TRBJ2-4,.,TRBV6-1,CASSEEVAGAKNIQYF
TRBJ1-1,.,TRBV11-2,CASSLVAGQTNTEAFF
TRBJ1-2,.,TRBV28,CASSGEDRGKYGYTF
TRBJ2-1,.,TRBV5-4,CASSWSPGFNEQFF
TRBJ2-5,.,TRBV5-6,CASSLNQETQYF
TRBJ2-2,.,TRBV9,CASSAGSPLGTGELFF
TRBJ2-7,.,TRBV5-1,CASSLESRAGEQYF
TRBJ2-7,.,TRBV5-6,CASSPRDGVYEQYF
TRBJ1-1,.,TRBV7-9,CASSSGGALVEAFF
TRBJ2-5,.,TRBV7-2,CASSSLGETQYF
TRBJ1-2,.,TRBV7-2,CASSPQGGGPYGYTF
TRBJ2-3,.,TRBV15,CATSRVGPQYF
TRBJ2-7,.,TRBV5-1,CASSSGTGSYEQYF
TRBJ1-5,.,TRBV7-9,CASSPPGRGPQHF
TRBJ2-4,.,TRBV5-6,CASSWRGTERKNIQYF
TRBJ2-2,.,TRBV27,CASSLTSPGELFF
TRBJ2-6,.,TRBV14,CASSHPLDRVGAGANVLTF
TRBJ2-7,.,TRBV7-9,CASSFPGSPGSF
TRBJ1-1,.,TRBV19,CASSLLGNTEAFF
TRBJ2-7,.,TRBV27,CASSFNHEQYF